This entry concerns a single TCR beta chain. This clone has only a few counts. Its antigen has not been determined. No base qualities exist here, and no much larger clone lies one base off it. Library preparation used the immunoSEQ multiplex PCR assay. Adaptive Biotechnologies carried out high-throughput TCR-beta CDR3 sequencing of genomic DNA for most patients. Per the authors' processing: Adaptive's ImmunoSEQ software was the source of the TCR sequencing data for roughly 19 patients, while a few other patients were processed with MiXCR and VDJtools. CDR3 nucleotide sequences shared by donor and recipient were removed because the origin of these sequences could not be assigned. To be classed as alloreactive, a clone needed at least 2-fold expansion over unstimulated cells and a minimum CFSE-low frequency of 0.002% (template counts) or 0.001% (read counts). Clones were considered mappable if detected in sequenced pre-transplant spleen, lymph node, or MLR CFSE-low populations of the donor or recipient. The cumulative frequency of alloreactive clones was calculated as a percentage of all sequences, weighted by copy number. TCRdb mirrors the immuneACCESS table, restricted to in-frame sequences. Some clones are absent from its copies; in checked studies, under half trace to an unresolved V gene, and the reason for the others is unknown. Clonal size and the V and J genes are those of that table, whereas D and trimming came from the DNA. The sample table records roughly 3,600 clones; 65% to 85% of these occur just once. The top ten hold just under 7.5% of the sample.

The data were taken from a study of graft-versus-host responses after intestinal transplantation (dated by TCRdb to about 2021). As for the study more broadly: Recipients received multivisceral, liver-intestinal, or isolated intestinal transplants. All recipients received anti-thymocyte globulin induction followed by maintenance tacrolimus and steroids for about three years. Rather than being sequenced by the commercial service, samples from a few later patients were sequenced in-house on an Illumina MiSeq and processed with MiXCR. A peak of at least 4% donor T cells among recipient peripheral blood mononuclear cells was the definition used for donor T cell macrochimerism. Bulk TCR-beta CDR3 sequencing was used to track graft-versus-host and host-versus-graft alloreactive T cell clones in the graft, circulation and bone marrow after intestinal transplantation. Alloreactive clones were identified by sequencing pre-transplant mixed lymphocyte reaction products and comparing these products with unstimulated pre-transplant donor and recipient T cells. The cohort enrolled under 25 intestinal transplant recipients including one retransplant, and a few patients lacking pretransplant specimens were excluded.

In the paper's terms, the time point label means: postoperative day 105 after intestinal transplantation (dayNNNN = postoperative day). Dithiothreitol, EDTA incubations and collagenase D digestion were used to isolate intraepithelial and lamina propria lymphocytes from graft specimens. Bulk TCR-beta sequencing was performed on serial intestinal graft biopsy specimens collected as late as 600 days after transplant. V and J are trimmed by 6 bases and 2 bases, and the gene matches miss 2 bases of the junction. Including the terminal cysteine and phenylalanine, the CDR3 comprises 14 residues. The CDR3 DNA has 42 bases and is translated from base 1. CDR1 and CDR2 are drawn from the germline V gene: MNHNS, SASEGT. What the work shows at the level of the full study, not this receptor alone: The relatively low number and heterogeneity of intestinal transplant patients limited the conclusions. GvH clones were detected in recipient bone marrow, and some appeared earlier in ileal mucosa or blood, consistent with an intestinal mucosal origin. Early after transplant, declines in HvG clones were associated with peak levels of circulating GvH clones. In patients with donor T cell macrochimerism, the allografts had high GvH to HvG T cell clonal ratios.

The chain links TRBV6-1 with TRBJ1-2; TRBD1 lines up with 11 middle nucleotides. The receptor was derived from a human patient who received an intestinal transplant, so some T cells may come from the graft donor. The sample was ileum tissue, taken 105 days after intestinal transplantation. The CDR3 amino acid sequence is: CASSRTGGNYGYTF. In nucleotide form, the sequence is TGTGCCAGCAGCCGGACAGGGGGCAACTATGGCTACACCTTC.